This TCR beta chain was recovered during a study of T cells in Graves' hyperthyroidism and ophthalmopathy. Study results and limitations: Separation of ophthalmopathy from stable hyperthyroidism was achieved by a 13 V-J model.

This clonotype was detected many times. What it recognizes is unknown. Germline values: CDR1 MDHEN, CDR2 SYDVKM. This CDR3 is built from 11 residues. V lost 8 bases, J lost 7 bases, and 12 bases lay in between. TCR beta CDR3 regions were amplified from RNA transcripts. The TCR CDR3 was amplified in a first-round RT-PCR using the HTBI primer set. TCRdb re-called the multiplex PCR reads with MiXCR, one entry per CDR3 protein. The data show about 340,000 distinct CDR3 sequences, 15% to 20% seen once. Input material: blood. The TCR was taken from a woman aged 45 to 65 with Graves' hyperthyroidism. The chain couples TRBV28 to TRBJ2-7; a weak D match, TRBD2 (6 bases). The CDR3 reads CASSMGGEQYF. In DNA, the CDR3 is TGTGCCAGCTCAATGGGGGGAGAGCAGTACTTC.